This TCR beta chain derives from a study of prognosis after radiotherapy for stage I lung cancer. Study-wide background: Radiotherapy was followed by distant metastases in a few patients, which appeared at a median of roughly seven months; roughly 16 patients showed no significant progression.

Many counts were recorded for this clonotype. The authors amplified TCR beta CDR3 from genomic DNA using two-round multiplex PCR. Primers specific to each TRBV and TRBJ gene drove first-round PCR. MiXCR, run by TCRdb on the multiplex PCR reads, gives a single entry per CDR3 protein. Of more than 11,000 distinct CDR3 sequences in the sample, roughly 31% were seen once. This CDR3 has 14 amino acids. V lost 7 bases to trimming and J lost 11 bases, with 21 bases between them. Germline lookup yields CDR1 MNHEY and CDR2 SMNVEV (reference sequence). The origin of this receptor is a donor aged 50 or older with non-small cell lung cancer. Sequencing used PBMCs, obtained before or after stereotactic body radiation therapy (not recorded which). The chain is built from TRBV27 and TRBJ2-1; D may match TRBD1 or TRBD2 (5 bases each). CDR3 nucleotide sequence: TGTGCCAGCACCTTGCTTAATCGGTTGGGACAGCAGTTCTTC. Residues: CASTLLNRLGQQFF.